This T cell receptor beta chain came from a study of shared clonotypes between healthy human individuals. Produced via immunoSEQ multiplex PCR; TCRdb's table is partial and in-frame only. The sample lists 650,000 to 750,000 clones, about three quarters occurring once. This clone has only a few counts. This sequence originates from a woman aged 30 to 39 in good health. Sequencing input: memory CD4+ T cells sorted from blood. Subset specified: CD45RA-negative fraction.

Here the CDR3 DNA reads TGTGCCAGCAGCTTAGTCCCAGCACTCCAAGAGACCCAGTACTTC. Translated, it gives CASSLVPALQETQYF. The V gene is TRBV7-8, the J gene TRBJ2-5; D is unresolved. Trimming took 1 base from V and 1 from J, leaving 10 bases between them. Germline V gene sequence: CDR1 SGHVS, CDR2 FQNEAQ. CDR3 length: 15 residues.